A selection of T cell receptor beta chains follows, all from one sample in a study of blood T cells in healthy people across ages. TCRdb analysed the 5' RACE reads with MiXCR anew, one entry per CDR3 protein. The data contain about 1,500,000 distinct CDR3 sequences, approximately 40% of them singletons. The sequenced sample consisted of blood. The source is a woman aged 18-29 years in good health. The CDR3 runs from the conserved cysteine through the conserved F or W. D genes are given only for firm matches. Only some rows state a clone size, as once, few, many or a class for expanded clones.

TRBJ1-4,NA,TRBV27,NA,TGTGCCAGCAGTTTATCAGGGGCAGCAACTAATGAAAAACTGTTTTTT,CASSLSGAATNEKLFF
TRBJ2-3,NA,TRBV20-1,NA,TGCAGTGCTGGGACCTGGGGCACAGATACGCAGTATTTT,CSAGTWGTDTQYF
TRBJ2-7,NA,TRBV12-3/TRBV12-4,NA,TGTGCCAGCAGTTCCCTAGGGCGGGGGCTAGCGTTGAGCTCCTACGAGCAGTACTTC,CASSSLGRGLALSSYEQYF
TRBJ2-5,NA,TRBV9,NA,TGTGCCAGCAGCGTAGAAGGGGTCGGGGCTCACAATGAGCAGTACTTC,CASSVEGVGAHNEQYF
TRBJ2-5,many,TRBV4-1,NA,TGCGCCAGCAGCCATGTACAGGCGTTGGAGACCCAGTACTTC,CASSHVQALETQYF
TRBJ1-6,NA,TRBV5-5,NA,TGTGCCAGCAGCTTTACAGACTCCTATAATTCACCCCTCCACTTT,CASSFTDSYNSPLHF
TRBJ2-3,many,TRBV7-2,NA,TGTGCCAGCAGCTTAGTGGGGACTGGACTCCATACGCAGTATTTT,CASSLVGTGLHTQYF
TRBJ1-1,NA,TRBV6-1,TRBD1,TGTGCCAGCATGACCGGGACAGCTACGAACACTGAAGCTTTCTTT,CASMTGTATNTEAFF
TRBJ2-1,NA,TRBV20-1,NA,TGCAGTGCTAGAGATTGGGACACCAGCTCCTACAATGAGCAGTTCTTC,CSARDWDTSSYNEQFF
TRBJ2-1,few,TRBV29-1,TRBD2,TGCAGCGCGGGGACTAGCTCCTACAATGAGCAGTTCTTC,CSAGTSSYNEQFF
TRBJ1-3,once,TRBV25-1,NA,TGTGCCAGCAGTTCCTCCTATAGGGGAGGGGCCGGAAACACCATATATTTT,CASSSSYRGGAGNTIYF
TRBJ2-7,NA,TRBV6-1,NA,TGTGCCAGCAGTGAAGCGGACGGTCCAGACGAGCAGTACTTC,CASSEADGPDEQYF
TRBJ2-5,NA,TRBV4-1,TRBD1,TGCGCCAGCAGCCAACGGACAGGGGCCTTGGTTCCCACTCAAGAGACCCAGTACTTC,CASSQRTGALVPTQETQYF
TRBJ2-7,few,TRBV2,TRBD1,TGTGCCAGCAGAGGACAGGGTAGGGAGCAGTACTTC,CASRGQGREQYF
TRBJ1-1,NA,TRBV20-1,NA,TGCAGTGCCGCGGAATATAACACTGAAGCTTTCTTT,CSAAEYNTEAFF
TRBJ2-3,few,TRBV7-2,TRBD2,TGTGCCAGCAGCTTAACGACTAGCGGCTACACAGATACGCAGTATTTT,CASSLTTSGYTDTQYF
TRBJ2-2,NA,TRBV5-1,TRBD1,TGCGCCAGCAGCGTTGCGACAGGGACCGGGGAGCTGTTTTTT,CASSVATGTGELFF
TRBJ2-7,few,TRBV5-1,NA,TGCGCCAGCAGCTTGGCCGGCAGGGAGAACAACGAGCAGTACTTC,CASSLAGRENNEQYF
TRBJ2-3,NA,TRBV12-3/TRBV12-4,NA,TGTGCCAGCAGTCACATACAGGGACCCACAGATACGCAGTATTTT,CASSHIQGPTDTQYF
TRBJ1-2,NA,TRBV20-1,TRBD1,TGCAGTGCTCCCTCGACAGGGACGGGCTACACCTTC,CSAPSTGTGYTF